This T cell receptor beta chain derives from a study of T cell responses to AZD1222 COVID-19 vaccine. This CDR3 region has 18 residues. CDR1 is SNHLY and CDR2 is FYNNEI in the germline V gene. V lost 5 bases, J lost 0 bases, and 11 bases stayed unmatched. Measured with immunoSEQ multiplex PCR; TCRdb has only the in-frame clones, and not every one. This sample yields approximately 150,000 clones, of which roughly 94% are seen a single time; 4.4% belongs to the top ten. The sequences come from peripheral blood, collected on day 0 of MenACWY control vaccination. This chain joins TRBV2 and TRBJ2-2; 8 nucleotides line up with TRBD2. The sequence was obtained from an adult in good health. The CDR3 nucleotides read TGTGCCAGCAGTATTCGGTTAGCGGGAAGCGCGAACACCGGGGAGCTGTTTTTT. Translation: CASSIRLAGSANTGELFF.